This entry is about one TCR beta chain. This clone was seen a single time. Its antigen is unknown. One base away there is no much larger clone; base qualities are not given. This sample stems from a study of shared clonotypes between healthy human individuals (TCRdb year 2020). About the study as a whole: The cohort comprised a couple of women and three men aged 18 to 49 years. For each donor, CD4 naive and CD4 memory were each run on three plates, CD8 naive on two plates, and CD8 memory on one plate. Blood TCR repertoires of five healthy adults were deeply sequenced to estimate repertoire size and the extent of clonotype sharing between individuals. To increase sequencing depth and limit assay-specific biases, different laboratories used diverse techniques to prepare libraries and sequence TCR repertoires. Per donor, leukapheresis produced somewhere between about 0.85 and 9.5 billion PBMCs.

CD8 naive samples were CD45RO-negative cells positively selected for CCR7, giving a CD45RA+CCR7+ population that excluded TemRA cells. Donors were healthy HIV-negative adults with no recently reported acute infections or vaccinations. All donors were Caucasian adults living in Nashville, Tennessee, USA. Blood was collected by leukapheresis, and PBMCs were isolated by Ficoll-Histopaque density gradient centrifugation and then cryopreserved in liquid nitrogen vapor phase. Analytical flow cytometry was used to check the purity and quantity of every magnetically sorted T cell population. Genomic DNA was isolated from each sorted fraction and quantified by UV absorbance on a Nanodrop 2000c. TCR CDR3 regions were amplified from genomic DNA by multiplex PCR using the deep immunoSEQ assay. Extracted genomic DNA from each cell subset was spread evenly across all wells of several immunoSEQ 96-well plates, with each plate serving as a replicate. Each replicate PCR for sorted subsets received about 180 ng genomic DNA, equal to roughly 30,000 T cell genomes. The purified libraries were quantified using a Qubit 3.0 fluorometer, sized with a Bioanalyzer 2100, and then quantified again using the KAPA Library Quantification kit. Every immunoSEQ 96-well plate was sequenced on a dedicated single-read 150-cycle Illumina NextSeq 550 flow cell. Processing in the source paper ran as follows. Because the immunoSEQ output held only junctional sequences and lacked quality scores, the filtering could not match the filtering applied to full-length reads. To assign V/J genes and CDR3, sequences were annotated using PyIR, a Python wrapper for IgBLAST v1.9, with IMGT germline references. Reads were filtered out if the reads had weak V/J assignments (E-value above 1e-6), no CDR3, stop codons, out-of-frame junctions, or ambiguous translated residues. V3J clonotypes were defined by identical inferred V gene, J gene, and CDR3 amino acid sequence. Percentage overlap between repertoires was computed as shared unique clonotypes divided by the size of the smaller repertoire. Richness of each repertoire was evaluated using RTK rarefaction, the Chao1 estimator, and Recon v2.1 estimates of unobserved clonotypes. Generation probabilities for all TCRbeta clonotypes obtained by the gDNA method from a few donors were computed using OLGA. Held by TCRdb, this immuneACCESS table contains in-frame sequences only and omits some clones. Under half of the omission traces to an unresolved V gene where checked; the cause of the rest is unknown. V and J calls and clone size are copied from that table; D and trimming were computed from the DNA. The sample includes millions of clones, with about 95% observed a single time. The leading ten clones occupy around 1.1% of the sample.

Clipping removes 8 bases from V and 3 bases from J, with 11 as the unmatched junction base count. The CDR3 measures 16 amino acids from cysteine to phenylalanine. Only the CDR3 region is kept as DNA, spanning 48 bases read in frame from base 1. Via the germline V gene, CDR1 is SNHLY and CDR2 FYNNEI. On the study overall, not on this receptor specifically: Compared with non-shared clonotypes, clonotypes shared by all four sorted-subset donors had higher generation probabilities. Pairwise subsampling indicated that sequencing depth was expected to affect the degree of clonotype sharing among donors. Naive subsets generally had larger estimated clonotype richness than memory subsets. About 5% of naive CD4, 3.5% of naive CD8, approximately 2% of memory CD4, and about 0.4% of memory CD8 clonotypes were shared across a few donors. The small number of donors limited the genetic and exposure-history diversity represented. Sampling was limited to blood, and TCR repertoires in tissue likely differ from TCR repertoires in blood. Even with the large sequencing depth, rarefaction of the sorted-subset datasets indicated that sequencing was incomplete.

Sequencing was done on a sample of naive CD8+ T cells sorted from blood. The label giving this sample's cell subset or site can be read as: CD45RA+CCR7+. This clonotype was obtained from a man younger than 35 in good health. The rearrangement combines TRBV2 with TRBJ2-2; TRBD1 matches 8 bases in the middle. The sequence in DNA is TGTGCCAGCCAGCGTATGGGGACAGGAGACACCGGGGAGCTGTTTTTT. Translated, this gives CASQRMGTGDTGELFF.